Here is one T cell receptor beta chain with its context. This clone's antigen is unknown. The record has no base qualities; no much larger clone is one base away. The time point tag for this specimen amounts to: baseline before first vaccination. Vaccinee samples came from UK trials COV001 and COV002, including a single-blind randomized controlled phase 2/3 trial of AZD1222 (ChAdOx1 nCoV-19) in healthy adults. For TCRbeta chain sequencing, PBMC samples were collected from trial participants at day 0 and at day 28 after the second dose. The sample originates from a study of T cell responses to AZD1222 COVID-19 vaccine (dated by TCRdb to the early 2020s). Background on the whole study: Because spike-specific TCR depth and breadth did not differ between the two schedules, AZD1222 recipients who got a second dose at roughly 4 weeks were pooled with those who got a second dose at roughly 12 weeks. A total of approximately 240 trial participants underwent TCR sequencing, of whom roughly 210 received two doses of AZD1222 and 26 received two doses of the MenACWY control vaccine. Trial participants were enrolled into age subgroups of 18-55, 56-69 and 70-plus years, which contained 148, 28 and 57 TCR-sequenced participants, respectively. The investigation overall reported the following: Most participants were white British and females outnumbered males, and the authors suggested that clonal diversity may have been underestimated. Reportedly, almost half of the unique spike-specific TCRs recognized epitopes lying outside the regions that are mutated in the B.1.351 and B.1.1.7 variants. CD4 TCRs associated with the vaccine covered the entire spike protein, and the dominant responses were in regions 160-218 and 743-854. Because no day 14 peak-response samples were available, repertoires were characterized only after the peak T cell response. In the small 56-69-year group, the increase in depth fell short of significance, most likely because of low power. Spike-specific TCR breadth and depth rose significantly after two AZD1222 doses compared with day 0 and with MenACWY recipients. Conclusions about previously exposed vaccinees were limited because only five to seven AZD1222 recipients were SARS-CoV-2 seropositive at baseline.

The CDR3 regions of human TCRbeta chains were analyzed by immunosequencing. The paper's processing steps were these. TCRs in the repertoires were compared against a reference library of SARS-CoV-2-specific TCRs that had been generated with the MIRA antigen-specificity platform. Breadth was defined as the fraction of unique TCRs that were SARS-CoV-2-associated. Depth was defined as the fraction of total T cells that were SARS-CoV-2-associated. Using the MIRA data, every spike-specific TCR was mapped to the spike region that the TCR reacted to and assigned to either a CD4 or a CD8 class. Log10-transformed breadth and depth values were compared by one-way ANOVA with Sidak's multiple comparisons tests. The source is immuneACCESS, and TCRdb retained only in-frame sequences with V and J called. Part of the clones is not carried over; for the studies checked, unresolved V genes explain less than half of this, and the remainder is unexplained. V, J and clone size are taken as reported in that table, and D and trimming were inferred from the DNA itself. The sample table holds roughly 170,000 clones, of which 85% to 95% were seen once. Over 0.7% of the sample rests with the top ten.

Counted from cysteine to phenylalanine, this CDR3 has 14 amino acids. The sequence is cut down to CDR3 DNA, 42 bases in frame from base 1. CDR1 LNHDA and CDR2 SQIVND were looked up in the germline V gene (reference sequence). The trim is 8 bases for V and 0 bases for J, with a gap of 8 bases between the germline ends. The source was peripheral blood, collected on day 0 of AZD1222 vaccination. This sequence was found in an adult in good health. This sequence uses TRBV19 and TRBJ1-6; no confident D gene assignment can be made. This receptor carries the CDR3 CASAGSSYNSPLHF. The nucleotides read TGTGCCAGTGCGGGGAGCTCCTATAATTCACCCCTCCACTTT.